This TCR beta chain was observed in a study of T cell responses to AZD1222 COVID-19 vaccine (dated by TCRdb to the early 2020s). Some background on the complete study: Because spike-specific TCR depth and breadth did not differ between the two schedules, AZD1222 recipients who got a second dose at roughly 4 weeks were pooled with those who got a second dose at roughly 12 weeks. TCR sequencing was performed for some 250 trial participants, of whom some 200 were given two doses of AZD1222 and approximately 25 were given two doses of MenACWY control vaccine. Trial participants were enrolled by age into subgroups of 18-55, 56-69 and 70-plus years, and around 150, 29 and 61 TCR-sequenced participants, respectively, were included in these subgroups.

The CDR3 regions of human TCRbeta chains were analyzed by immunosequencing. The original pipeline was this. Repertoire TCRs were matched against a reference library of SARS-CoV-2-specific TCRs generated with the MIRA antigen-specificity platform. Breadth was defined as the fraction of unique TCRs that were SARS-CoV-2-associated, and depth was defined as the fraction of total T cells that were SARS-CoV-2-associated. Using the MIRA data, each spike-specific TCR was assigned both to the spike region to which the TCR was reactive and to a CD4 or CD8 class. Log10-transformed breadth and depth values were compared by one-way ANOVA with Sidak's multiple comparisons tests. TCRdb re-hosts the immuneACCESS table, in-frame sequences only. Its copies lack some clones; in the studies checked, an unresolved V gene accounts for under half of them, and the cause for the rest is not known. The V and J calls and clone size were taken over from that table, and D and trimming were inferred from the DNA. For this sample there are under 200,000 clones; 75% to 95% appear just once. The leading ten clones occupy approximately 1.5% of the sample.

As regards this clone: What this receptor recognizes is not known. The input lacks base qualities; no much larger clone sits a single base away.

Study-wide conclusions, independent of this receptor: Because no samples from the day 14 peak response were available, repertoires could be characterized only after the peak T cell response. Conclusions about previously exposed vaccinees are limited, since just a handful of AZD1222 recipients were seropositive for SARS-CoV-2 at baseline. Participants were mostly white British and included more females than males, and it was suggested by the authors that clonal diversity may have been underestimated. Reportedly, almost half of the unique spike-specific TCRs recognized epitopes lying outside the regions that are mutated in the B.1.351 and B.1.1.7 variants. After two AZD1222 doses, spike-specific TCR breadth and depth were significantly higher than at day 0 and than in MenACWY recipients. The 56-69-year group was small, and its depth increase did not reach significance, likely because of low power. CD4 TCRs associated with the vaccine covered the entire spike protein, and the dominant responses were in regions 160-218 and 743-854.

The time point label for this specimen denotes: baseline before first vaccination. Vaccinee samples were obtained from the UK trials COV001 and COV002, which included a single-blind randomized controlled phase 2/3 trial of AZD1222 (ChAdOx1 nCoV-19) in healthy adults. For TCRbeta chain sequencing, PBMC samples from trial participants were taken at day 0 and at day 28 after the second dose. This specimen consisted of peripheral blood, obtained on day 0 of AZD1222 vaccination. This TCR was recovered from an adult in good health.

CDR3 sequence: CASSFQGEYEQYF. The base sequence is TGCGCCAGCAGCTTCCAGGGAGAGTACGAGCAGTACTTC. The chain employs TRBV5-1 and TRBJ2-7; the D gene is possibly TRBD1 or TRBD2, with 5 bases matching each. V is reduced by 2 bases and J by 4 bases, leaving a spacing of 10 bases between them. CDR1 and CDR2 (SGHRS, YFSETQ) derive from the germline V gene. Counted from cysteine to phenylalanine, this CDR3 has 13 amino acids. Left in the record is the CDR3 DNA by itself, 39 bases read in frame from the first base. The CDR3, completed at both ends by the reference TRBV5-1 and TRBJ2-7 genes, gives the full variable domain KAGVTQTPRYLIKTRGQQVTLSCSPISGHRSVSWYQQTPGQGLQFLFEYFSETQRNKGNFPGRFSGRQFSNSRSEMNVSTLELGDSALYLCASSFQGEYEQYFGPGTRLTVT.